This entry is about one TCR beta chain. Its target is not known. These data come from a study of graft-versus-host responses after intestinal transplantation. Study-level background: Recipients had transplants, and these were multivisceral, liver-intestinal, or isolated intestinal. Tacrolimus and steroids were given for three to four years to all recipients after anti-thymocyte globulin induction.

Overall study results and limits: Recipient marrow contained GvH clones, some of which appeared first in ileum or blood.

The V end lost 1 base, the J end lost 0 bases, and 16 bases lay between the germline ends. The germline CDR1 and CDR2 sequences are SGHVS and FQNEAQ. The length of the CDR3 is 17 residues. Some clones are missing from TCRdb's copy, which holds only in-frame ones; the method was immunoSEQ multiplex PCR. The top ten clones hold around 0.57% of a sample with tens of thousands of clones, about 94% of them seen once. The material was unstimulated CD8+ T cells sorted from spleen or lymph node cells, obtained before intestinal transplant. This chain links TRBV7-8 with TRBJ2-7; the D is unclear. The TCR originated in a human donor who received an intestinal transplant. CDR3 nucleotide sequence: TGTGCCAGCAGCTTAGATCTTTCCGGGCAGAACTCCTACGAGCAGTACTTC. This encodes CASSLDLSGQNSYEQYF.